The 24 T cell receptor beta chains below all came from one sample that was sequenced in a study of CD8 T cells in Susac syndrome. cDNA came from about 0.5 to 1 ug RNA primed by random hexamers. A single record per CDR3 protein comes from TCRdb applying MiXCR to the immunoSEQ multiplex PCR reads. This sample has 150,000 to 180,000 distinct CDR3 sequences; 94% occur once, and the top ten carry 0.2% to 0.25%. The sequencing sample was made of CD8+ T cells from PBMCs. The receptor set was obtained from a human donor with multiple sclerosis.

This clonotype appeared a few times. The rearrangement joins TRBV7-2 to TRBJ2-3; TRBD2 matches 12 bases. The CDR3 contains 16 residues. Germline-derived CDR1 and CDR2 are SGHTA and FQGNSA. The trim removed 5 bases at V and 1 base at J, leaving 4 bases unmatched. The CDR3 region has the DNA TGTGCCAGCAGCGTGACTAGCGGGGGACGCACAGATACGCAGTATTTT. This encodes CASSVTSGGRTDTQYF.

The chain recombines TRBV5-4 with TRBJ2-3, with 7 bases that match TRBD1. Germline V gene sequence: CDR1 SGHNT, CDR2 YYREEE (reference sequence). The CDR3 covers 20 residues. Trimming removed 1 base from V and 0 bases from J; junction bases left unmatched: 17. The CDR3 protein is CASSLHTAGTESSSTDTQYF. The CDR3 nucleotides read TGTGCCAGCAGCTTGCATACTGCCGGGACAGAGTCTTCCAGCACAGATACGCAGTATTTT. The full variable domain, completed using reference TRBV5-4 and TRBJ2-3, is ETGVTQSPTHLIKTRGQQVTLRCSSQSGHNTVSWYQQALGQGPQFIFQYYREEENGRGNFPPRFSGLQFPNYSSELNVNALELDDSALYLCASSLHTAGTESSSTDTQYFGPGTRLTVL.

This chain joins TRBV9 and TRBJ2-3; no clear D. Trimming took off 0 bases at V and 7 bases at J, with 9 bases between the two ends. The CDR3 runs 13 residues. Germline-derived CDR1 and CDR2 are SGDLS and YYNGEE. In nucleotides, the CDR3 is TGTGCCAGCAGCGTAGCGGCCGGATATACGCAGTATTTT. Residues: CASSVAAGYTQYF.

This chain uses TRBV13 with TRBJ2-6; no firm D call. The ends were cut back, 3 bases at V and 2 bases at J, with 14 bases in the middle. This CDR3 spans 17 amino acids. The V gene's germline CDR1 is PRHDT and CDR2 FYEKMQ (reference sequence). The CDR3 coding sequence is TGTGCCAGCAGCTTTGGTGGGGTCAGTGCTGGGGCCAACGTCCTGACTTTC. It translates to CASSFGGVSAGANVLTF.

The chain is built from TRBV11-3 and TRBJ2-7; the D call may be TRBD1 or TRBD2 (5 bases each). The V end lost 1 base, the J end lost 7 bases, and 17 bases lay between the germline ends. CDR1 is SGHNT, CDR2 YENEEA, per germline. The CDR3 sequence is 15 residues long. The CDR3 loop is CASSLGGIPFGEQYF. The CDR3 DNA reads TGTGCCAGCAGCTTAGGGGGGATTCCTTTTGGAGAGCAGTACTTC.

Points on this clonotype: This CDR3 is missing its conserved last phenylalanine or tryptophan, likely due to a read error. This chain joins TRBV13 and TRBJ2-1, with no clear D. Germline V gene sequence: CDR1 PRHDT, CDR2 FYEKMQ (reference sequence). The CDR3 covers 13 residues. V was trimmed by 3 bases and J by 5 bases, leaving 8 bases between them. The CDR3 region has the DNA TGTGCCAGCAGCTTTGAGTCTCACAATGAGCAGTTCTCC. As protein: CASSFESHNEQFS.

The CDR3 reads CAIMGSGQASSSTDTQYF. The CDR3 bases are TGTGCCATCATGGGCTCGGGACAGGCTTCTTCTAGCACAGATACGCAGTATTTT. The chain carries TRBV10-3 and TRBJ2-3, with 8 positions matching TRBD1. Germline CDR1 ENHRY, CDR2 SYGVKD. With 7 bases clipped from V and 0 bases from J, the junction kept 15 bases outside the gene matches. The CDR3 spans 18 residues.

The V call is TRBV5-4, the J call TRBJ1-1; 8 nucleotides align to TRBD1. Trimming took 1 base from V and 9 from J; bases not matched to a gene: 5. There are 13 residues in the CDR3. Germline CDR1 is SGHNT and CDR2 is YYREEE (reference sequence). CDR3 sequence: CASSLFGDRQAFF. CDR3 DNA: TGTGCCAGCAGCTTGTTCGGGGACAGGCAAGCTTTCTTT.

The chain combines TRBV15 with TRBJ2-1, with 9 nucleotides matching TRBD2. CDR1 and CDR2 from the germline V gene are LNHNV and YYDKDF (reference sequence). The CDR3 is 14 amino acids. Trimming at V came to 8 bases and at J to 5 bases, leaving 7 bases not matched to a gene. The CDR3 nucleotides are TGTGCCACCTCTGGCGGGGGGGCCGACAATGAGCAGTTCTTC. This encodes CATSGGGADNEQFF.

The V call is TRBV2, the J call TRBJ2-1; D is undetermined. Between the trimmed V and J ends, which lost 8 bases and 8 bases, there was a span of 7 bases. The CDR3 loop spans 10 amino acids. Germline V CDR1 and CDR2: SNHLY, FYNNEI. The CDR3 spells CASAGYEQFF. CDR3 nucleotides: TGTGCCAGCGCCGGGTATGAGCAGTTCTTC.

CDR3 nucleotide sequence: TGCAGTGCTAGAGATCTCGGGTCTAGCGGCTACACCTTC. It is translated as CSARDLGSSGYTF. The rearrangement links TRBV20-1 to TRBJ1-2; no firm D call. In germline, CDR1 is DFQATT, CDR2 SNEGSKA (reference sequence). The CDR3 loop spans 13 amino acids. V was cut by 0 bases and J by 8 bases, with 13 bases left in between.

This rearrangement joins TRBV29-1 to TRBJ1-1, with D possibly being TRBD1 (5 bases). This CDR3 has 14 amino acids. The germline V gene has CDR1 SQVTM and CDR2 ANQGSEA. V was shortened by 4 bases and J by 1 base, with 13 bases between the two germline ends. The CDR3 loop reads CSVVGWGRNTEAFF. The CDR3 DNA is TGCAGCGTTGTGGGTTGGGGCAGGAACACTGAAGCTTTCTTT.

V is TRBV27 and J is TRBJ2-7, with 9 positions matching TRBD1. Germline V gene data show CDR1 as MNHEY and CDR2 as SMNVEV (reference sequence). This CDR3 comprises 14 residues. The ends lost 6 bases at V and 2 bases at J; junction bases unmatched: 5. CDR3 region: CASSTGTGPYEQYF. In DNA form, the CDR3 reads TGTGCCAGCAGCACCGGGACAGGGCCCTACGAGCAGTACTTC.

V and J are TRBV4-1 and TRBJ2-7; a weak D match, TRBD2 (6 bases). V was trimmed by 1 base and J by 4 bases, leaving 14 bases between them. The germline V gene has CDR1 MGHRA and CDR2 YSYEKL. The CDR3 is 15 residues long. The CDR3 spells CASSQVPDGLYEQYF. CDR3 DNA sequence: TGCGCCAGCAGCCAAGTCCCCGACGGACTATACGAGCAGTACTTC.

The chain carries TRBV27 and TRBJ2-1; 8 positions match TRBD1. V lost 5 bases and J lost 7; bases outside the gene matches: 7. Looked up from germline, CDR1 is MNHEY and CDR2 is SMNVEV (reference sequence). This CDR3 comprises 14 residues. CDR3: CASSLRQGRNEQFF. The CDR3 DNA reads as TGTGCCAGCAGTCTCAGACAGGGGAGGAATGAGCAGTTCTTC.

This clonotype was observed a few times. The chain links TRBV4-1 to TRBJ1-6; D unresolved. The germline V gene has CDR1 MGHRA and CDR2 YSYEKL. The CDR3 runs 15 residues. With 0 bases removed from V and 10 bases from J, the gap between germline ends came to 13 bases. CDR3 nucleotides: TGCGCCAGCAGCCAAGATGAGGGTGGTGGGTCACCCCTCCACTTT. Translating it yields CASSQDEGGGSPLHF.

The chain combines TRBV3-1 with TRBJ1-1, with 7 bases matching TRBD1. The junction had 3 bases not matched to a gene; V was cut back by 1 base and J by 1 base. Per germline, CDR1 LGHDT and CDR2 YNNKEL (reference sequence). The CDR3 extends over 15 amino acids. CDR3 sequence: CASSQGTGGNTEAFF. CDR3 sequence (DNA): TGTGCCAGCAGCCAAGGGACAGGTGGGAACACTGAAGCTTTCTTT.

The CDR3 loop reads CASSDGTPDTQYF. DNA for the CDR3: TGTGCCAGCAGCGACGGGACTCCAGATACGCAGTATTTT. J is TRBJ2-3 and V is TRBV9; weak D call: TRBD2 (6 bases). This CDR3 region has 13 residues. CDR1 is SGDLS, CDR2 YYNGEE, per germline. V was pared by 3 bases and J by 4 bases, with 9 bases between.

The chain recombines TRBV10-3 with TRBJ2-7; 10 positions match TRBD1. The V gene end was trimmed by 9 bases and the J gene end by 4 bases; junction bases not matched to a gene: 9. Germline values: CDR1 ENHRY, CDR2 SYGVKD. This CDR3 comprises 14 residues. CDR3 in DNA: TGTGCCATTCTCGCGGGACAGGGGTCGTACGAGCAGTACTTC. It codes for CAILAGQGSYEQYF.

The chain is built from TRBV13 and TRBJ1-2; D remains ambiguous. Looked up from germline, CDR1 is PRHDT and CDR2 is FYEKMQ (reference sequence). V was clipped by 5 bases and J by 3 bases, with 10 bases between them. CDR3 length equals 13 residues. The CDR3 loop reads CASSQAGDYGYTF. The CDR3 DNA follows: TGTGCCAGCAGCCAAGCCGGGGACTATGGCTACACCTTC.

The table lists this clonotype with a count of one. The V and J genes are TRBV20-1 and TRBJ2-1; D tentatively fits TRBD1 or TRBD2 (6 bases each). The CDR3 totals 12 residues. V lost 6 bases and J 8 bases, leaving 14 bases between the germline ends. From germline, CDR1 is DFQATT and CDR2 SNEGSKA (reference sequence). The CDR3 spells CSAEGEADEQFF. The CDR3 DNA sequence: TGCAGTGCGGAGGGGGAAGCGGATGAGCAGTTCTTC.

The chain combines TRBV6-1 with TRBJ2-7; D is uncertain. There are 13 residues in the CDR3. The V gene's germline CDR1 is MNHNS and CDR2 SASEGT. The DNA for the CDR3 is TGTGCTTCCAGCACCGGACGGATCTACGAGCAGTACTTC. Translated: CASSTGRIYEQYF.

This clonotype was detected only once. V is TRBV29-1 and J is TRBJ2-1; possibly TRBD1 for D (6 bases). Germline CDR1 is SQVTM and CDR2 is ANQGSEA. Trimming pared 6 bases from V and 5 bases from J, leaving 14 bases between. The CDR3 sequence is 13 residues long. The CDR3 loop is CSVGHRINNEQFF. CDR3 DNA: TGCAGCGTGGGACACCGGATAAACAATGAGCAGTTCTTC.

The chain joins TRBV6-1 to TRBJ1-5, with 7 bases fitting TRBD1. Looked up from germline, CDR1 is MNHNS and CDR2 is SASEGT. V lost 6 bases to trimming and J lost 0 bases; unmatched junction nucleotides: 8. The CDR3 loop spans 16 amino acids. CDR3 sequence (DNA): TGTGCCAGCAGCCCCGGGACAGCTTATAGCAATCAGCCCCAGCATTTT. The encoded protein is CASSPGTAYSNQPQHF.